The 15 T cell receptor beta chains below come from one sample, sequenced in a study of Ad26.COV2.S vaccination and SARS-CoV-2 variants. Measured with immunoSEQ multiplex PCR; TCRdb has only the in-frame clones, and not every one. The sample holds fewer than 500,000 clones, 90% seen once. Documented treatment: over 15 received Ad26.COV2.S at low or high dose, single or two shots; about five received placebo; per-sample allocation not given. Sampling happened 63 days after the first vaccine or placebo injection. The input for sequencing was peripheral blood, taken in a trial of Ad26.COV2.S vaccine versus placebo. The source of these receptors is a person between 18 and 59 years old who received the Ad26.COV2.S COVID-19 vaccine or a placebo.

This chain connects TRBV3-1 (or the pseudogene TRBV3-2) to TRBJ2-7; 9 bases map to TRBD2. The CDR3 has 13 amino acids. The germline gives CDR1 LGHDT, CDR2 YNNKEL (reference sequence). V was pared by 6 bases and J by 3 bases, with 3 bases of the junction left unmatched. CDR3: CASRRGGGYEQYF. The CDR3 DNA sequence: TGTGCCAGCAGGCGCGGGGGGGGCTACGAGCAGTACTTC.

This sequence joins TRBV5-4 and TRBJ2-5; tentatively, D is TRBD2 (6 bases). Per the germline V gene, CDR1 is SGHNT and CDR2 is YYREEE (reference sequence). Trimming took 0 bases from V and 1 from J, leaving 10 bases between them. CDR3 size: 15 residues. The CDR3 protein is CASSLVVGSQETQYF. CDR3 sequence (DNA): TGTGCCAGCAGCTTGGTTGTCGGGAGCCAAGAGACCCAGTACTTC. Variable domain in full (rest from reference TRBV5-4 and TRBJ2-5): ETGVTQSPTHLIKTRGQQVTLRCSSQSGHNTVSWYQQALGQGPQFIFQYYREEENGRGNFPPRFSGLQFPNYSSELNVNALELDDSALYLCASSLVVGSQETQYFGPGTRLLVL.

V usage is TRBV6-2 or TRBV6-3 and J usage is TRBJ2-7, with a weak D call TRBD2 (5 bases). This CDR3 has 15 amino acids. Germline assignment: CDR1 MNHEY and CDR2 SVGEGT. V was trimmed by 5 bases and J by 2 bases, leaving 16 bases between them. CDR3 sequence reads: CASSPPEEVPYEQYF. CDR3 DNA: TGTGCCAGCAGTCCGCCGGAGGAGGTACCCTACGAGCAGTACTTC.

The chain joins TRBV28 to TRBJ1-5; D is possibly TRBD1 (5 bases). V gave up 5 bases and J gave up 7 bases, with 18 bases separating them. The CDR3 has 15 amino acids. Germline V lookup: CDR1 MDHEN, CDR2 SYDVKM. CDR3 protein: CASSQRTHARQPQHF. CDR3 in DNA: TGTGCCAGCAGTCAGCGGACACATGCACGGCAGCCCCAGCATTTT.

The rearrangement joins TRBV13 to TRBJ2-5; the D gene is possibly TRBD2 (5 bases). The germline V and J ends were trimmed by 6 bases and 1 base, with 12 bases remaining between them. Per germline, CDR1 PRHDT and CDR2 FYEKMQ (reference sequence). The CDR3 runs 14 residues. This CDR3 is CASSKGEGQETQYF. CDR3 in DNA: TGTGCCAGCAGTAAGGGCGAGGGCCAAGAGACCCAGTACTTC.

J is TRBJ1-1 and V is TRBV7-2; D is undetermined. Between the trimmed V and J ends, which lost 2 bases and 0 bases, there was a span of 4 bases. The germline gives CDR1 SGHTA, CDR2 FQGNSA. This CDR3 is 13 amino acids long. The CDR3 loop reads CASSLWVNTEAFF. The CDR3 region has the DNA TGTGCCAGCAGCTTATGGGTGAACACTGAAGCTTTCTTT. The entire variable domain, with the rest obtained from reference TRBV7-2 and TRBJ1-1, is as follows: GAGVSQSPSNKVTEKGKDVELRCDPISGHTALYWYRQSLGQGLEFLIYFQGNSAPDKSGLPSDRFSAERTGGSVSTLTIQRTQQEDSAVYLCASSLWVNTEAFFGQGTRLTVV.

The chain is built from TRBV9 and TRBJ2-3; 7 bases match TRBD1. CDR1 SGDLS and CDR2 YYNGEE come from the germline V gene. Trimming at V came to 7 bases and at J to 2 bases, leaving 4 bases not matched to a gene. This CDR3 has 13 amino acids. This CDR3 reads CASRDRYTDTQYF. For the CDR3, the DNA is TGTGCCAGCCGGGACAGATACACAGATACGCAGTATTTT.

The chain employs TRBV14 and TRBJ2-7, with TRBD2 matching over 7 bases. The CDR3 loop spans 13 amino acids. Germline lookup yields CDR1 SGHDN and CDR2 FVKESK. J was trimmed by 7 bases and V by 3 bases; bases with no gene match: 6. The DNA of the CDR3 is TGTGCCAGCAGCCAGACAAGGGGAGGGGAGCAGTACTTC. Residues: CASSQTRGGEQYF.

This chain connects TRBV5-5 to TRBJ1-2; 7 bases line up with TRBD1. The CDR3 spans 14 residues. The trim removed 5 bases at V and 2 bases at J, leaving 6 bases unmatched. Germline V lookup: CDR1 SGHKS, CDR2 YYEKEE (reference sequence). The CDR3: CASSPDRANYGYTF. The CDR3 DNA reads as TGTGCCAGCAGTCCCGACAGGGCCAACTATGGCTACACCTTC.

This clone has only a few counts. The V call is TRBV11-2, the J call TRBJ2-3; D not certain. The CDR3 contains 18 residues. V was cut by 1 base and J by 0 bases, with 17 bases left in between. CDR1 and CDR2 from the germline V gene are SGHAT and FQNNGV. This CDR3 reads CASSLGRVTLLSTDTQYF. The DNA for the CDR3 is TGTGCCAGCAGCTTAGGGCGCGTAACACTTTTAAGCACAGATACGCAGTATTTT.

The chain joins TRBV10-3 to TRBJ2-1; TRBD2 agrees at 12 bases. Germline CDR1 ENHRY, CDR2 SYGVKD. Losses at the gene ends were 6 bases for V and 6 bases for J; bases not matched to a gene: 6. CDR3 size: 15 residues. CDR3 nucleotides: TGTGCCATCAGGGGCGGACTAGCGGGGCTCAATGAGCAGTTCTTC. Residues: CAIRGGLAGLNEQFF.

The genes are TRBV27 and TRBJ2-2, with 11 bases fitting TRBD2. V shed 3 bases and J 7 bases; nucleotides not matched to a gene: 7. CDR1 and CDR2 (germline): MNHEY, SMNVEV (reference sequence). CDR3 size: 16 residues. CDR3 nucleotides: TGTGCCAGCAGTTTCATAGCGGGAGGGCCCTTCGGGGAGCTGTTTTTT. This gives the protein CASSFIAGGPFGELFF.

This chain links TRBV11-2 with TRBJ1-1; D is undetermined. V was trimmed by 1 base and J by 5 bases, leaving 23 bases between them. CDR1 and CDR2 from the germline V gene are SGHAT and FQNNGV. The CDR3 covers 18 residues. CDR3 nucleotides: TGTGCCAGCAGCTTAGGCGGGGTTGGCGGACGACTTCGAACTGAAGCTTTCTTT. This encodes CASSLGGVGGRLRTEAFF.

This clone was found once. The chain joins TRBV27 to TRBJ1-5; 8 nucleotides agree with TRBD1. The germline V gene encodes CDR1 MNHEY and CDR2 SMNVEV (reference sequence). Trimming removed 0 bases from V and 7 bases from J; junction bases left unmatched: 5. The CDR3 loop spans 15 amino acids. The CDR3 DNA reads as TGTGCCAGCAGTTTATCCAGGGGGCGCAGCCAGCCCCAGCATTTT. This translates into CASSLSRGRSQPQHF.

The chain carries TRBV9 and TRBJ2-2; the D is unclear. V was cut by 4 bases and J by 3 bases, with 7 bases left in between. Germline V gene sequence: CDR1 SGDLS, CDR2 YYNGEE. CDR3 length equals 13 residues. The CDR3 sequence: CASSPTYTGELFF. DNA for the CDR3: TGTGCCAGCAGCCCCACATACACCGGGGAGCTGTTTTTT.